These 13 T cell receptor beta chains were sequenced from one sample in a study of CD8+ T cells in alopecia areata. RNA extraction was followed by reverse transcription into cDNA, which acted as the sequencing template. Profiled with immunoSEQ multiplex PCR; TCRdb holds only in-frame clones, not every one. The sample lists 60,000 to 90,000 clones; around two thirds were seen once. Noted treatment: oral pan-JAK inhibitor, 5-10 mg twice daily. This material consisted of CD8+ T cells sorted from blood, taken at week 24, from a patient treated with tofacitinib. These TCRs come from a human donor with alopecia areata.

This rearrangement joins TRBV9 to TRBJ1-2, with D possibly matching TRBD1 (6 bases). This CDR3 region has 14 residues. The ends were cut back, 3 bases at V and 4 bases at J, with 13 bases in the middle. The germline CDR1 and CDR2 sequences are SGDLS and YYNGEE. The CDR3 sequence: CASSGGTGIYGYTF. The CDR3 coding sequence is TGTGCCAGCAGCGGCGGAACAGGGATCTATGGCTACACCTTC.

This clone was observed a few times. The V call is TRBV7-2, the J call TRBJ1-1; D is unresolved. V lost 1 base, J lost 3 bases, and 9 bases lay in between. The CDR3 is 14 amino acids. Looked up from germline, CDR1 is SGHTA and CDR2 is FQGNSA. CDR3 residues: CASSLEGGDTEAFF. As DNA, the CDR3 is TGTGCCAGCAGCTTAGAGGGTGGAGACACTGAAGCTTTCTTT.

In this sample, this clone turned up a few times. The V call is TRBV28, the J call TRBJ2-1; D perhaps matches TRBD2 (5 bases). The CDR3 covers 14 residues. CDR1 and CDR2 (germline): MDHEN, SYDVKM. The V and J ends lost 5 bases and 4 bases respectively, with 12 bases between them. The CDR3 sequence is CASSRADPYNEQFF. For the CDR3, the DNA is TGTGCCAGCAGTAGAGCGGATCCTTACAATGAGCAGTTCTTC.

V is TRBV2 and J is TRBJ2-3, with 7 bases lining up with TRBD2. This CDR3 has 15 amino acids. V dropped 0 bases and J dropped 0; count of bases not matched to a gene: 0. Germline V gene lookup returns CDR1 SNHLY and CDR2 FYNNEI. The CDR3 loop reads CASSEATSSTDTQYF. The CDR3 coding sequence is TGTGCCAGCAGTGAAGCGACTAGCAGCACAGATACGCAGTATTTT.

This sequence joins TRBV4-1 and TRBJ2-5, with TRBD2 matching over 10 bases. The CDR3 runs 15 residues. Unmatched junction bases numbered 4, after V lost 4 bases and J lost 2 bases. The germline CDR1 and CDR2 sequences are MGHRA and YSYEKL. The CDR3 reads CASSLEAGGQETQYF. CDR3 coding DNA: TGCGCCAGCAGCCTTGAAGCGGGGGGGCAAGAGACCCAGTACTTC.

The V call is TRBV27, the J call TRBJ2-7; D unclear. The V end lost 5 bases, the J end lost 1 base, and 9 bases lay between the germline ends. CDR3 length equals 13 residues. Germline lookup yields CDR1 MNHEY and CDR2 SMNVEV (reference sequence). The CDR3 region is CASSPIPSYEQYF. CDR3 nucleotide sequence: TGTGCCAGCAGTCCCATACCGTCCTACGAGCAGTACTTC.

The chain carries TRBV27 and TRBJ2-7; D remains ambiguous. The CDR3 covers 14 residues. Germline CDR1 is MNHEY and CDR2 is SMNVEV (reference sequence). Trimming took off 0 bases at V and 2 bases at J, with 8 bases between the two ends. CDR3 nucleotide sequence: TGTGCCAGCAGTTTATCGTACGGGCCCTACGAGCAGTACTTC. This codes for CASSLSYGPYEQYF.

The rearrangement joins TRBV7-2 to TRBJ2-5; TRBD1 is a possible D gene (6 bases). CDR1 and CDR2 from the germline V gene are SGHTA and FQGNSA. Deletions cut 6 bases from V and 5 bases from J, with 19 bases between. This CDR3 is 15 amino acids long. The CDR3 region has the DNA TGTGCCAGCAGTCCAACGGGGTCCAGGGGTGAGACCCAGTACTTC. It translates to CASSPTGSRGETQYF.

The V call is TRBV5-1, the J call TRBJ1-1; D not certain. V dropped 0 bases and J dropped 4 bases, with 4 bases sitting between them. Per germline, CDR1 SGHRS and CDR2 YFSETQ. CDR3 length equals 12 residues. CDR3 coding DNA: TGCGCCAGCAGCTTGGGGGCCACTGAAGCTTTCTTT. The encoded protein is CASSLGATEAFF.

The chain joins TRBV29-1 to TRBJ2-5; perhaps TRBD1 as D (5 bases). V was trimmed by 6 bases and J by 4 bases, leaving 18 bases between them. CDR1 and CDR2 (germline): SQVTM, ANQGSEA. This CDR3 spans 14 amino acids. This CDR3 reads CSVTAPTDIETQYF. The CDR3 DNA is TGCAGCGTCACCGCCCCGACAGACATAGAGACCCAGTACTTC.

This chain links TRBV5-1 with TRBJ1-3; a weak D match, TRBD1 (5 bases). The CDR3 has 16 residues. Per germline, CDR1 SGHRS and CDR2 YFSETQ. Trimming removed 3 bases from V and 0 bases from J, with 13 bases in between. CDR3 in DNA: TGCGCCAGCAGCTCCGGACGACAGTCCTCTGGAAACACCATATATTTT. Protein product: CASSSGRQSSGNTIYF.

V usage is TRBV4-1 and J usage is TRBJ2-3, with D maybe TRBD1 (6 bases). This CDR3 contains 15 residues. Trimming shortened V by 2 bases and J by 5 bases, and 14 bases separated the two germline ends. CDR1 and CDR2 from the germline V gene are MGHRA and YSYEKL. CDR3: CASSQIQGRGDTQYF. CDR3 nucleotides: TGCGCCAGCAGCCAAATACAGGGCCGTGGAGATACGCAGTATTTT.

This clone was observed a few times. The genes are TRBV5-1 and TRBJ2-1; 7 bases fit TRBD1. With V trimmed by 7 bases and J by 7 bases, 8 bases remained unmatched. Germline CDR1 and CDR2: SGHRS and YFSETQ. This CDR3 has 13 residues. The CDR3 is CASAMTGTNEQFF. In DNA, the CDR3 is TGCGCCAGCGCCATGACAGGGACGAATGAGCAGTTCTTC.